Below are 5 T cell receptor beta chains sequenced from a single sample in a study of shared clonotypes between healthy human individuals. The data were produced by immunoSEQ multiplex PCR, yet TCRdb's version contains in-frame clones alone and is incomplete. The data contain about 120,000 clones, over 65% of them singletons. The source material was memory CD8+ T cells sorted from blood. The subset denotes: CD45RO+ cells pooled with CCR7-negative TemRA cells. These receptors were taken from a woman between 25 and 40 years old in good health.

This clone was detected only a few times. V usage is TRBV7-9 and J usage is TRBJ2-7; 14 bases line up with TRBD2. CDR3 length: 18 residues. Germline loops: CDR1 SEHNR, CDR2 FQNEAQ (reference sequence). V dropped 3 bases and J dropped 3; count of bases not matched to a gene: 10. The CDR3 region is CASSLSTSGRAVVYEQYF. DNA for the CDR3: TGTGCCAGCAGCTTGTCGACTAGCGGGAGGGCCGTAGTCTACGAGCAGTACTTC.

The V call is TRBV11-2, the J call TRBJ2-7; D gene ambiguous. Trimming took 1 base from V and 3 from J, leaving 10 bases between them. Germline V lookup: CDR1 SGHAT, CDR2 FQNNGV. The CDR3 has 14 residues. The CDR3 here is CASSLGAQSYEQYF. DNA for the CDR3: TGTGCCAGCAGCTTAGGGGCCCAGAGCTACGAGCAGTACTTC. Based on the CDR3 plus reference TRBV11-2 and TRBJ2-7, the full variable domain is EAGVAQSPRYKIIEKRQSVAFWCNPISGHATLYWYQQILGQGPKLLIQFQNNGVVDDSQLPKDRFSAERLKGVDSTLKIQPAKLEDSAVYLCASSLGAQSYEQYFGPGTRLTVT.

The chain couples TRBV18 to TRBJ2-1; the D gene is possibly TRBD1 (6 bases). The germline V and J ends were trimmed by 2 bases and 0 bases, with 11 bases remaining between them. The V gene's germline CDR1 is KGHSH and CDR2 LQKENI. This CDR3 has 16 residues. This CDR3 reads CASSPDRLLSYNEQFF. The CDR3 coding sequence is TGTGCCAGCTCACCAGACAGGCTTCTCTCCTACAATGAGCAGTTCTTC.

This clone occurred a few times. The gene calls are TRBV11-3 and TRBJ2-1; TRBD1 is a possible D gene (5 bases). Per germline, CDR1 SGHNT and CDR2 YENEEA. This CDR3 region has 12 residues. V lost 0 bases, J lost 13 bases, and 10 bases lay in between. CDR3 loop: CASSLDWGRQFF. The CDR3 DNA follows: TGTGCCAGCAGCTTAGATTGGGGCAGACAGTTCTTC.

The table lists this clone with a count of one. The J gene is TRBJ1-4, the V gene TRBV14, with D perhaps TRBD1 (5 bases). CDR1 is SGHDN and CDR2 is FVKESK in the germline V gene. The CDR3 is made up of 17 amino acids. Trimming took off 0 bases at V and 5 bases at J, with 16 bases between the two ends. The CDR3 bases are TGTGCCAGCAGCCAAGAATTCGCGACAGACAAAAATGAAAAACTGTTTTTT. Protein: CASSQEFATDKNEKLFF.